Presented here are 11 T cell receptor beta chains from one specimen sequenced in a study of blood T cell repertoires in COVID-19 (dated by TCRdb to 2020 to 2021). Library generation was performed with the immunoSEQ multiplex PCR assay. TCRdb limited this immuneACCESS table to in-frame rearrangements with V and J called. A share of clones is missing; checked studies link under half to unresolved V genes, and the rest is unexplained. This sample has approximately 240,000 clones in its table, and around nine tenths of those were observed once. The ten largest make up under 2.5% of the sample. The material sequenced was peripheral blood. The receptors originated from a woman between 40 and 50 years old who had recovered from COVID-19.

The chain is built from TRBV4-2 and TRBJ1-4, with TRBD1 matching over 7 bases. The CDR3 is 16 amino acids. Germline V CDR1 and CDR2: LGHNA, YNFKEQ. Trimming took 4 bases from V and 7 from J; bases not matched to a gene: 12. CDR3 sequence reads: CASSPTRGQAPEKLFF. CDR3 nucleotides: TGTGCCAGCAGCCCCACACGTGGACAGGCCCCTGAAAAACTGTTTTTT.

Details on this clone: The sample contains more than one DNA sequence encoding this CDR3. The V call is TRBV11-3, the J call TRBJ2-1; TRBD2 might be the D (5 bases). The CDR3 runs to 13 residues. The germline CDR1 and CDR2 sequences are SGHNT and YENEEA. Between the trimmed V and J ends, which lost 1 base and 7 bases, there was a span of 8 bases. Here the CDR3 reads CASSLVRGNEQFF. The CDR3 DNA reads TGTGCCAGCAGCTTAGTTCGGGGTAATGAGCAGTTCTTC.

This sequence joins TRBV15 and TRBJ1-2; D remains ambiguous. The V end lost 1 base, the J end lost 4 bases, and 10 bases lay between the germline ends. The CDR3 is 14 residues long. Germline CDR1 is LNHNV and CDR2 is YYDKDF (reference sequence). The chain's CDR3 is CATSRAPGIYGYTF. The CDR3 DNA is TGTGCCACCAGCAGAGCCCCAGGAATCTATGGCTACACCTTC.

This sequence joins TRBV27 and TRBJ2-2; unclear D gene. The germline gives CDR1 MNHEY, CDR2 SMNVEV (reference sequence). The CDR3 runs 15 residues. Trimming left V 8 bases short and J 4 bases short, with 17 bases between. CDR3 nucleotides: TGTGCCAGCCAAGAACAAAATCTGGCCACCGGGGAGCTGTTTTTT. Translating gives CASQEQNLATGELFF.

The chain recombines TRBV2 with TRBJ1-2, with 8 bases matching TRBD1. Losses at the gene ends were 7 bases for V and 8 bases for J; bases not matched to a gene: 6. Germline loops: CDR1 SNHLY, CDR2 FYNNEI. The CDR3 is 12 amino acids. CDR3 bases: TGTGCCAGCACGGCAGGGGGCGGCGGCTACACCTTC. This translates into CASTAGGGGYTF.

As DNA, the CDR3 is TGTGCCACCACCCCCGGACAGGGCCGCGGCACCGGGGAGCTGTTTTTT. Translated: CATTPGQGRGTGELFF. This rearrangement joins TRBV9 to TRBJ2-2; 8 nucleotides line up with TRBD1. The CDR3 length is 16 residues. Germline assignment: CDR1 SGDLS and CDR2 YYNGEE. V was pared by 9 bases and J by 4 bases, with 14 bases of the junction left unmatched.

The CDR3 region has the DNA TGTGCCAGCAGCAGACTTCGCCTCGGCACAGATACGCAGTATTTT. Its translation is CASSRLRLGTDTQYF. The chain has TRBV6-2 or TRBV6-3 and TRBJ2-3, with D hard to call. This CDR3 spans 15 amino acids. Germline CDR1 and CDR2: MNHEY and SVGEGT. V shed 6 bases and J shed 1 base, with 14 bases lying between them.

The sample holds one count of this clone. The chain is built from TRBV2 and TRBJ2-1, with 13 bases identical to TRBD2. Germline V gene data show CDR1 as SNHLY and CDR2 as FYNNEI. V shed 7 bases, J shed 4 bases, and the junction held 7 bases outside the gene matches. This CDR3 is built from 16 residues. The CDR3 bases are TGTGCCAGCAATCTGGGGACTAGCGGGACATACAATGAGCAGTTCTTC. It is translated as CASNLGTSGTYNEQFF.

The V gene is TRBV7-2, the J gene TRBJ1-1; possibly TRBD1 for D (5 bases). V was clipped by 5 bases and J by 1 base, with 8 bases between them. The CDR3 consists of 13 residues. CDR1 and CDR2 from the germline V gene are SGHTA and FQGNSA. The CDR3 spells CASSRRGNTEAFF. In nucleotides, the CDR3 is TGTGCCAGCAGCCGGAGGGGGAACACTGAAGCTTTCTTT.

This chain connects TRBV3-1 (or the pseudogene TRBV3-2) to TRBJ1-1, with 7 bases aligning to TRBD1. V was pared by 3 bases and J by 1 base, with 5 bases of the junction left unmatched. CDR3 length: 15 residues. In germline, CDR1 is LGHDT, CDR2 YNNKEL (reference sequence). CDR3 nucleotide sequence: TGTGCCAGCAGCCAGTGGGACAGCGCGAACACTGAAGCTTTCTTT. It encodes CASSQWDSANTEAFF.

In DNA form, the CDR3 reads TGTGCCAGCAGCTTCACCCGCCACAACCCCAGACTAGCGGGGCCGCTAGAGACCCAGTACTTC. Residues: CASSFTRHNPRLAGPLETQYF. The chain couples TRBV13 to TRBJ2-5; TRBD2 matches at 11 bases. With V trimmed by 3 bases and J by 4 bases, 22 bases remained unmatched. Germline V lookup: CDR1 PRHDT, CDR2 FYEKMQ (reference sequence). The CDR3 is made up of 21 amino acids.